This TCR beta chain stems from a study of blood T cell repertoires in COVID-19. The overall study: The study drew acute and convalescent COVID-19 samples from the United States, Italy and Spain.

This clone has only a few counts. Germline values: CDR1 MNHEY, CDR2 SMNVEV (reference sequence). The V and J ends lost 6 bases and 0 bases respectively, with 10 bases between them. This CDR3 has 14 amino acids. Original analysis: Estimated nucleated cell counts came from reference gene primer amplification. TCRdb's copy holds only in-frame clones and misses some; the assay was immunoSEQ multiplex PCR. V and J calls and clone size are those listed in that table; D and trimming were worked out from the DNA. The sample shows around 42,000 clones, around 90% of them seen only once. V gene TRBV27 combines with J gene TRBJ2-3; D is possibly TRBD2 (6 bases). This clonotype originated in a human donor in a cohort sampled during active COVID-19. The sequencing sample was made of peripheral blood. As DNA, the CDR3 is TGTGCCAGCAGCCAGCGGGCTAGCACAGATACGCAGTATTTT. This translates into CASSQRASTDTQYF.